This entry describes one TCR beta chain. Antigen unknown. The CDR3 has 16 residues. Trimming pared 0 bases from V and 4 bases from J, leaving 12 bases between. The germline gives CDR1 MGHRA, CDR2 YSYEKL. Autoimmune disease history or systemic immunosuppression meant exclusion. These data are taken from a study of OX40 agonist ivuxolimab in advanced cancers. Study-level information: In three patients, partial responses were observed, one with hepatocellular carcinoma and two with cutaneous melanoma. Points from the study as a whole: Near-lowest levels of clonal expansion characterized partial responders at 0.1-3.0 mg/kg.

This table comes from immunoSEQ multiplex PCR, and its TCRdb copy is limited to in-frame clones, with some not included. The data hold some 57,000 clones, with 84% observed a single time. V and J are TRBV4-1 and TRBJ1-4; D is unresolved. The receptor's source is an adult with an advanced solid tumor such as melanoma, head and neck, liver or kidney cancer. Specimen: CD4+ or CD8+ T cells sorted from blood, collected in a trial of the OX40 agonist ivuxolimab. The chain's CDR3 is CASSQDLGIVNEKLFF. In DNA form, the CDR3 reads TGCGCCAGCAGCCAAGATTTAGGGATCGTTAATGAAAAACTGTTTTTT.